This T cell receptor beta chain was sequenced for a study of T cell clonotyping in hematopoietic cell transplantation. Profiled with immunoSEQ multiplex PCR; TCRdb holds only in-frame clones, not every one. The sample shows approximately 12,000 clones, under 50% of them seen only once. Per the germline V gene, CDR1 is SGHDN and CDR2 is FVKESK. The ends lost 4 bases at V and 7 bases at J; junction bases unmatched: 6. The CDR3 has 15 residues. This receptor was obtained from a man in his forties or fifties in good health. Some clones in this sample may be carry-over from other donors' samples. The rearrangement uses TRBV14 and TRBJ2-2; the match to TRBD2 covers 10 bases. Sequencing used peripheral blood mononuclear cells. The CDR3 region has the DNA TGTGCCAGCAGCCGGACTAGCGGTATTGGCGGGGAGCTGTTTTTT. Protein: CASSRTSGIGGELFF. Combining the CDR3 with reference TRBV14 and TRBJ2-2 gives the whole variable domain EAGVTQFPSHSVIEKGQTVTLRCDPISGHDNLYWYRRVMGKEIKFLLHFVKESKQDESGMPNNRFLAERTGGTYSTLKVQPAELEDSGVYFCASSRTSGIGGELFFGEGSRLTVL.